This entry concerns a single T cell receptor beta chain. All enrollees were roughly 18 to 89 years old and from about 25 US areas. The entry originates in a study of blood T cell repertoires in COVID-19. Overall study: Sources were T cells, B-cell-depleted T cells, or PBMCs; the material itself was cDNA or gDNA.

Per the original data handling: Estimation of nucleated cell counts was performed using reference gene primer amplification. TCRdb's table, derived via immunoSEQ multiplex PCR, lists solely in-frame clones and lacks some. V and J calls plus clone size are reproduced from that table; the DNA served to infer D and trimming. Altogether 140,000 to 150,000 clones are present, approximately 90% being singletons, with the ten largest covering 1.2%. The CDR3 is 12 amino acids. V shed 5 bases and J shed 1 base, with 6 bases lying between them. CDR1 is SGHRS, CDR2 YFSETQ, per germline. The chain couples TRBV5-1 to TRBJ2-5; D remains ambiguous. The TCR was taken from a woman aged 30 to 39 with acute COVID-19. Input material: PBMCs or T cells enriched from blood (not recorded which). The CDR3 loop is CASSPVQETQYF. The CDR3 DNA reads as TGCGCCAGCAGTCCCGTCCAAGAGACCCAGTACTTC.